What follows are 26 T cell receptor beta chains derived from one specimen sequenced in a study of CD8+ T cells in alopecia areata. Treatment indicated: oral pan-JAK inhibitor, 5-10 mg twice daily. The authors extracted RNA and reverse transcribed it into cDNA as the sequencing template. The data were produced by immunoSEQ multiplex PCR, yet TCRdb's version contains in-frame clones alone and is incomplete. Of about 120,000 clones detected, around 60% appear once; the ten largest clones hold around 5.7%. The input for sequencing was CD4+ T cells sorted from blood, taken at week 4, from a patient treated with tofacitinib. These receptors all stem from a human donor with alopecia areata.

The chain is built from TRBV10-3 and TRBJ2-1, with 8 bases that match TRBD2. The CDR3 has 13 residues. Germline trimming cut 10 bases from V and 15 bases from J; bases unmatched to any gene: 17. Germline values: CDR1 ENHRY, CDR2 SYGVKD. The CDR3 DNA is TGTGCCACTCAGGGGCAGCGGGAGTCCTCCACGTTCTTC. Its protein is CATQGQRESSTFF.

The genes are TRBV30 and TRBJ1-5, with D hard to call. Germline V CDR1 and CDR2: GTSNPN, SVGIG (reference sequence). The V end was cut by 1 base, the J end by 11 bases, with 12 bases between. This CDR3 region has 12 residues. CDR3 loop: CAWSDGRRSQHF. CDR3 coding DNA: TGTGCCTGGAGTGACGGGCGAAGGTCCCAGCATTTT.

This chain joins TRBV19 and TRBJ2-1; 9 bases line up with TRBD1. The CDR3 runs to 16 residues. The V segment lost 5 bases and the J segment 4 bases; nucleotides outside the gene matches: 9. Germline V lookup: CDR1 LNHDA, CDR2 SQIVND (reference sequence). The CDR3 DNA reads TGTGCCAGTAGTTCAACAGGGGGCGTGACATACAATGAGCAGTTCTTC. Translation: CASSSTGGVTYNEQFF.

The chain's CDR3 is CASSQDDRGGEKLFF. CDR3 nucleotides: TGCGCCAGCAGCCAAGATGACAGGGGAGGGGAAAAACTGTTTTTT. This chain connects TRBV4-1 to TRBJ1-4, with 8 positions matching TRBD1. V gave up 0 bases and J gave up 8 bases; unmatched junction bases: 5. This CDR3 contains 15 residues. CDR1 and CDR2 from the germline V gene are MGHRA and YSYEKL.

This clone was recorded a few times. This CDR3 reads CASSQDSAAFSGYTF. CDR3 bases: TGCGCCAGCAGCCAAGACTCAGCAGCCTTCTCCGGCTACACCTTC. The chain joins TRBV4-1 to TRBJ1-2; no definite D call. CDR3 length: 15 residues. Germline V CDR1 and CDR2: MGHRA, YSYEKL. Trimming took 0 bases from V and 8 from J, leaving 16 bases between them.

This chain joins TRBV5-6 and TRBJ2-5; D unclear. Germline CDR1 SGHDT, CDR2 YYEEEE. Deletions cut 4 bases from V and 3 bases from J, with 13 bases between. The CDR3 totals 14 residues. The CDR3 loop reads CASSQSSIKETQYF. In DNA form, the CDR3 reads TGTGCCAGCAGCCAGAGCTCTATCAAAGAGACCCAGTACTTC.

The CDR3 is CASSLDREETQYF. The CDR3 DNA is TGTGCCAGCAGCTTAGACAGGGAAGAGACCCAGTACTTC. The chain combines TRBV7-9 with TRBJ2-5; weak D call: TRBD1 (6 bases). CDR1 is SEHNR, CDR2 FQNEAQ, per germline (reference sequence). This CDR3 has 13 residues. V lost 1 base and J lost 3, with 6 bases in between.

Only a few counts were recorded for this clone. The rearrangement links TRBV4-2 to TRBJ1-6, with 10 bases that match TRBD1. CDR3 length equals 15 residues. V was pared by 0 bases and J by 11 bases, with 4 bases of the junction left unmatched. CDR1 and CDR2 (germline): LGHNA, YNFKEQ. CDR3 loop: CASSQEGTGAPPLHF. The CDR3 region has the DNA TGTGCCAGCAGCCAAGAAGGGACAGGGGCCCCACCCCTCCACTTT.

This clone was counted a few times. This chain uses TRBV4-2 with TRBJ2-1; 13 nucleotides align to TRBD2. From germline, CDR1 is LGHNA and CDR2 YNFKEQ. The CDR3 runs to 16 residues. Trimming at V came to 4 bases and at J to 6 bases, leaving 6 bases not matched to a gene. The CDR3 DNA is TGTGCCAGCAGCCGAGCGACTAGCGGGGGGTTCAATGAGCAGTTCTTC. Protein: CASSRATSGGFNEQFF.

To note about this clone: A clone one base away is much larger, so this may be a read error. The V and J genes are TRBV27 and TRBJ2-7; D not certain. CDR1 and CDR2 from the germline V gene are MNHEY and SMNVEV (reference sequence). V was cut by 2 bases and J by 4 bases, with 6 bases left in between. This CDR3 contains 12 residues. CDR3 residues: CASSLEGYEQYF. The CDR3, as DNA: TGTGCCAGCAGTTTAGAAGGGTACGAGCAGTACTTC.

This chain joins TRBV6-5 and TRBJ2-7; 9 bases line up with TRBD1. This CDR3 is 13 amino acids long. The V segment lost 8 bases and the J segment 0 bases; nucleotides outside the gene matches: 2. Looked up from germline, CDR1 is MNHEY and CDR2 is SVGAGI. CDR3 protein: CASGQGNSYEQYF. CDR3 DNA sequence: TGTGCCAGCGGACAGGGGAACTCCTACGAGCAGTACTTC.

The V and J genes are TRBV13 and TRBJ2-3, with 7 bases aligning to TRBD2. There are 12 residues in the CDR3. Trimming cost V 5 bases and J 6 bases; bases outside gene matches: 2. CDR1 and CDR2 from the germline V gene are PRHDT and FYEKMQ (reference sequence). This CDR3 is CASSRLADTQYF. DNA for the CDR3: TGTGCCAGCAGCAGACTAGCTGATACGCAGTATTTT. The whole variable domain, filled in from reference TRBV13 and TRBJ2-3, reads AAGVIQSPRHLIKEKRETATLKCYPIPRHDTVYWYQQGPGQDPQFLISFYEKMQSDKGSIPDRFSAQQFSDYHSELNMSSLELGDSALYFCASSRLADTQYFGPGTRLTVL.

V and J are TRBV7-2 and TRBJ1-2; TRBD1 might be the D (6 bases). The V end lost 3 bases, the J end lost 2 bases, and 7 bases lay between the germline ends. The CDR3 has 13 amino acids. The germline V gene encodes CDR1 SGHTA and CDR2 FQGNSA. The CDR3 coding sequence is TGTGCCAGCAGCTTTGACAGGAACTATGGCTACACCTTC. It translates to CASSFDRNYGYTF.

V gene TRBV28 combines with J gene TRBJ2-5, with 9 bases matching TRBD1. The length of the CDR3 is 15 residues. CDR1 is MDHEN and CDR2 is SYDVKM in the germline V gene. Trimming cost V 5 bases and J 5 bases; bases outside gene matches: 9. The CDR3 coding sequence is TGTGCCAGCAGTCCCACAGGGGGCCGGGGTGAGACCCAGTACTTC. The encoded protein is CASSPTGGRGETQYF. The full variable domain, with the rest looked up from reference TRBV28 and TRBJ2-5, is DVKVTQSSRYLVKRTGEKVFLECVQDMDHENMFWYRQDPGLGLRLIYFSYDVKMKEKGDIPEGYSVSREKKERFSLILESASTNQTSMYLCASSPTGGRGETQYFGPGTRLLVL.

This clone appeared a single time. The CDR3 here is CASSLERAYGYTF. The CDR3 region has the DNA TGTGCCAGCAGCTTGGAACGTGCCTATGGCTACACCTTC. The chain has TRBV5-4 and TRBJ1-2; no firm D call. Germline assignment: CDR1 SGHNT and CDR2 YYREEE (reference sequence). This CDR3 has 13 amino acids. The V end was cut by 0 bases, the J end by 4 bases, with 7 bases between.

This sequence joins TRBV25-1 and TRBJ1-1; D not certain. The CDR3 contains 13 residues. The germline V gene has CDR1 MGHDK and CDR2 SYGVNS. V was trimmed by 5 bases and J by 7 bases, leaving 14 bases between them. In nucleotides, the CDR3 is TGTGCCAGCAGTCCTTACGATGAGCGTGAAGCTTTCTTT. Its protein is CASSPYDEREAFF.

There are a few counts of this clone. V usage is TRBV28 and J usage is TRBJ2-6, with D perhaps matching TRBD1 (6 bases). V was pared by 7 bases and J by 0 bases, with 13 bases between. Germline V gene lookup returns CDR1 MDHEN and CDR2 SYDVKM. There are 16 residues in the CDR3. CDR3 bases: TGTGCCAGCAAGACAGGCTCCAACTCTGGGGCCAACGTCCTGACTTTC. Its protein is CASKTGSNSGANVLTF.

The chain joins TRBV11-2 to TRBJ2-5; D is ambiguous. This CDR3 spans 12 amino acids. Germline lookup yields CDR1 SGHAT and CDR2 FQNNGV. The V gene lost 5 bases and the J gene lost 5 bases, with 9 bases spanning the gap. CDR3 loop: CASSQGRETQYF. DNA for the CDR3: TGTGCCAGCAGCCAAGGTCGGGAGACCCAGTACTTC.

The rearrangement joins TRBV4-3 to TRBJ1-2; maybe TRBD1 (5 bases). CDR1 and CDR2 from the germline V gene are LGHNA and YSLEER. The CDR3 is 13 amino acids. Trimming took off 2 bases at V and 7 bases at J, with 11 bases between the two ends. This CDR3 reads CASSQNRKFGYTF. In nucleotides, the CDR3 is TGCGCCAGCAGCCAAAACAGGAAATTTGGCTACACCTTC.

The J gene is TRBJ2-3, the V gene TRBV5-1; D is undetermined. The germline V gene encodes CDR1 SGHRS and CDR2 YFSETQ. V lost 0 bases to trimming and J lost 2 bases, with 1 base between them. The CDR3 loop spans 12 amino acids. DNA for the CDR3: TGCGCCAGCAGCTTGGCCACAGATACGCAGTATTTT. This translates into CASSLATDTQYF.

The chain links TRBV7-6 to TRBJ2-2; unclear D gene. From germline, CDR1 is SGHVS and CDR2 FNYEAQ. V lost 1 base, J lost 4 bases, and 7 bases lay in between. The CDR3 spans 14 residues. CDR3 nucleotide sequence: TGTGCCAGCAGCTTAGGTGCCCCCACCGGGGAGCTGTTTTTT. Protein sequence: CASSLGAPTGELFF.

This clone is a singleton in its sample. The chain carries TRBV5-6 and TRBJ2-3; no clear D. V was clipped by 1 base and J by 7 bases, with 22 bases between them. In germline, CDR1 is SGHDT, CDR2 YYEEEE. This CDR3 is 17 amino acids long. In DNA form, the CDR3 reads TGTGCCAGCAGCTTGTTAGTGCCAGACTCCCGTCGGCATACGCAGTATTTT. Translation gives CASSLLVPDSRRHTQYF.

The rearrangement links TRBV14 to TRBJ2-7, with D unresolved. The CDR3 contains 12 residues. V was shortened by 0 bases and J by 4 bases, with 4 bases between the two germline ends. Germline-derived CDR1 and CDR2 are SGHDN and FVKESK. Here the CDR3 DNA reads TGTGCCAGCAGCCAAGATATTTACGAGCAGTACTTC. Translation gives CASSQDIYEQYF.

Only a few counts were recorded for this clone. V and J are TRBV30 and TRBJ1-2; D gene ambiguous. Germline values: CDR1 GTSNPN, CDR2 SVGIG (reference sequence). The CDR3 sequence is 12 residues long. Trimming shortened V by 4 bases and J by 7 bases, and 13 bases separated the two germline ends. DNA for the CDR3: TGTGCCTGGATTAGTGGCTTTCGTGGCTACACCTTC. This gives the protein CAWISGFRGYTF.

The rearrangement uses TRBV7-9 and TRBJ1-5; TRBD1 aligns across 7 bases. Germline values: CDR1 SEHNR, CDR2 FQNEAQ (reference sequence). The CDR3 contains 13 residues. Trimming cost V 6 bases and J 7 bases; bases outside gene matches: 6. The CDR3 nucleotides are TGTGCCAGCAGTCCCCAGACAGGGCAGCCCCAGCATTTT. It translates to CASSPQTGQPQHF.

The V and J genes are TRBV29-1 and TRBJ2-7; 10 bases are shared with TRBD1. Germline V gene sequence: CDR1 SQVTM, CDR2 ANQGSEA. The CDR3 is 13 residues long. After removal of 6 bases from V and 3 bases from J, the junction contained 5 bases not matched to a gene. In DNA, the CDR3 is TGCAGCGTCGTGGGACAGGGGTTCTACGAGCAGTACTTC. As protein: CSVVGQGFYEQYF.